This entry is about one TCR beta chain. CD8+ and CD4+ T cells from blood underwent TCR beta sequencing. Bulk CD8+ and CD4+ cells came from magnetic negative isolation; CD8+ TEMRA by FACS. Reverse transcription of about 0.45 to 1 ug RNA was carried out with random hexamers. Multiplex PCR with immunoSEQ amplified the TCR beta CDR3 across 54 Vbeta and 13 Jbeta. TCRdb re-called the immunoSEQ multiplex PCR reads through MiXCR, storing one row per CDR3 protein. The table has fewer than 350,000 distinct CDR3 sequences, 75% to 90% seen once; the top ten hold roughly 0.2%. This sample was included in a study of CD8 T cells in Susac syndrome. This CDR3 comprises 14 residues. V was shortened by 5 bases and J by 3 bases, with 14 bases between the two germline ends.

The V call is TRBV12-3 or TRBV12-4, the J call TRBJ2-7; weak D call: TRBD2 (6 bases). This sequence originates from a human donor with multiple sclerosis. The sequenced sample was CD8+ T cells from PBMCs. CDR3 protein: CASSPLADYYEQYF. CDR3 sequence (DNA): TGTGCCAGCAGTCCTTTAGCGGACTACTACGAGCAGTACTTC.